These T cell receptor beta chains were read from a single sample in a study of T cell changes during pregnancy in multiple sclerosis. TCRdb's copy holds only in-frame clones and misses some; the assay was immunoSEQ multiplex PCR. Among under 70,000 clones listed, about 90% were seen once. The input for sequencing was peripheral blood, taken in the third trimester of pregnancy. The receptors originated from a female donor in good health, enrolled as a control in a pregnancy study. CDR3s include the opening cysteine and the closing phenylalanine or tryptophan. A D gene is named only where the DNA matches it firmly. Expanded clones are given a class, and other clones once, few, many or no size at all.

clone size: NA; V gene: TRBV7-2; D gene: NA; J gene: TRBJ2-7; CDR3 protein: CASSLGGGPTSYEQYF; CDR3 DNA: TGTGCCAGCAGCTTAGGGGGGGGCCCTACCTCCTACGAGCAGTACTTC
clone size: NA; V gene: TRBV29-1; D gene: TRBD1; J gene: TRBJ2-1; CDR3 protein: CSVAHMGTGNYNEQFF; CDR3 DNA: TGCAGCGTTGCGCATATGGGGACAGGGAACTACAATGAGCAGTTCTTC
clone size: NA; V gene: TRBV30; D gene: NA; J gene: TRBJ2-1; CDR3 protein: CAWSVQVGSPQFF; CDR3 DNA: TGTGCCTGGAGTGTACAGGTTGGATCCCCACAGTTCTTC
clone size: few; V gene: TRBV29-1; D gene: NA; J gene: TRBJ1-1; CDR3 protein: CSVVRGRSTEAFF; CDR3 DNA: TGCAGCGTTGTAAGGGGCAGGAGCACTGAAGCTTTCTTT
clone size: NA; V gene: TRBV19; D gene: NA; J gene: TRBJ2-1; CDR3 protein: CASSLRRGNRRNEQFF; CDR3 DNA: TGTGCCAGTAGCCTCAGGAGGGGAAACCGGAGGAATGAGCAGTTCTTC
clone size: NA; V gene: TRBV27; D gene: TRBD2; J gene: TRBJ2-5; CDR3 protein: CASSLSPGLAGTGETQYF; CDR3 DNA: TGTGCCAGCAGTCTATCTCCGGGACTAGCGGGAACTGGGGAGACCCAGTACTTC
clone size: NA; V gene: TRBV5-1; D gene: NA; J gene: TRBJ1-2; CDR3 protein: CASSFGEVGQDPYGYTF; CDR3 DNA: TGCGCCAGCAGCTTCGGGGAGGTGGGGCAGGACCCTTATGGCTACACCTTC
clone size: NA; V gene: TRBV6-5; D gene: TRBD1; J gene: TRBJ1-1; CDR3 protein: CASSWQQGVGEAFF; CDR3 DNA: TGTGCCAGCAGTTGGCAACAGGGGGTAGGTGAAGCTTTCTTT
clone size: once; V gene: TRBV19; D gene: NA; J gene: TRBJ1-1; CDR3 protein: CASSIAENTEAFF; CDR3 DNA: TGTGCCAGTAGTATAGCAGAGAACACTGAAGCTTTCTTT
clone size: once; V gene: TRBV2; D gene: NA; J gene: TRBJ2-3; CDR3 protein: CASSESVSTDTQYF; CDR3 DNA: TGTGCCAGCAGTGAATCGGTGAGCACAGATACGCAGTATTTT
clone size: once; V gene: TRBV13; D gene: NA; J gene: TRBJ2-1; CDR3 protein: CASSRTGYNEQFF; CDR3 DNA: TGTGCCAGCAGCCGTACAGGGTACAATGAGCAGTTCTTC
clone size: NA; V gene: TRBV30; D gene: NA; J gene: TRBJ1-6; CDR3 protein: CAWTPAGANYSPLHF; CDR3 DNA: TGTGCCTGGACGCCGGCAGGGGCAAACTATTCACCCCTCCACTTT
clone size: NA; V gene: TRBV12-5; D gene: TRBD1; J gene: TRBJ1-2; CDR3 protein: CASGLDRGRDGYTF; CDR3 DNA: TGTGCTAGTGGCCTGGACAGGGGGCGAGATGGCTACACCTTC
clone size: NA; V gene: TRBV10-3; D gene: TRBD1; J gene: TRBJ2-1; CDR3 protein: CAISDLRDRYNEQFF; CDR3 DNA: TGTGCCATCAGTGATTTACGGGACAGATACAATGAGCAGTTCTTC
clone size: NA; V gene: TRBV14; D gene: TRBD2; J gene: TRBJ2-6; CDR3 protein: CASSHPSGVGANVLTF; CDR3 DNA: TGTGCCAGCAGCCACCCAAGCGGGGTGGGGGCCAACGTCCTGACTTTC
clone size: NA; V gene: TRBV10-3; D gene: NA; J gene: TRBJ2-7; CDR3 protein: CAISESQGGIYEQYF; CDR3 DNA: TGTGCCATCAGTGAGTCACAGGGGGGGATCTACGAGCAGTACTTC
clone size: NA; V gene: TRBV5-6; D gene: NA; J gene: TRBJ1-1; CDR3 protein: CASSLYGMVTEAFF; CDR3 DNA: TGTGCCAGCAGCTTGTACGGTATGGTCACTGAAGCTTTCTTT
clone size: NA; V gene: TRBV30; D gene: NA; J gene: TRBJ2-7; CDR3 protein: CAWSRQGYEQYF; CDR3 DNA: TGTGCCTGGAGTCGGCAGGGCTACGAGCAGTACTTC